What follows describes a single T cell receptor beta chain. This CDR3 spans 16 amino acids. The data were produced by immunoSEQ multiplex PCR, yet TCRdb's version contains in-frame clones alone and is incomplete. The sample carries about 130,000 clones, about 93% recorded once. These data are taken from a study of control samples from healthy donors and cancer patients. V and J are TRBV21-1 and TRBJ2-3; the D call TRBD2 from the table was never checked on the DNA. TRBV21-1 is tagged as a pseudogene. The sequence came from a man aged 60-69 years with colorectal cancer. Sequencing input: PBMCs. CDR3 region: CASSPGGDSCTDTQYF. The CDR3 nucleotides read TGTGCCAGCAGCCCGGGAGGGGACTCATGCACAGATACGCAGTATTTT.